This T cell receptor (beta chain) comes out of a study of T cells in Graves' hyperthyroidism and ophthalmopathy. The CDR3 length is 10 residues. Germline CDR1 reads ENHRY; CDR2 reads SYGVKD. V lost 10 bases to trimming and J lost 6 bases, with 9 bases between them. There were TCR beta CDR3 regions amplified from RNA transcripts. Using the HTBI primer set, a first-round RT-PCR was run on the TCR CDR3. TCRdb called the multiplex PCR reads again in MiXCR, with one record for every CDR3 protein. The table records hundreds of thousands of distinct CDR3 sequences, around a third of them present only once. Points from the study as a whole: A 13 V-J model separated ophthalmopathy from stable hyperthyroidism.

With respect to this clonotype: Its antigen is undetermined.

The V call is TRBV10-3, the J call TRBJ1-2, with D uncertain. This clonotype was sampled from a middle-aged woman with Graves' hyperthyroidism. The sequencing input was blood. The DNA of the CDR3 is TGTGCCACCGCCTTGCATGGCTACACCTTC. Translating gives CATALHGYTF.